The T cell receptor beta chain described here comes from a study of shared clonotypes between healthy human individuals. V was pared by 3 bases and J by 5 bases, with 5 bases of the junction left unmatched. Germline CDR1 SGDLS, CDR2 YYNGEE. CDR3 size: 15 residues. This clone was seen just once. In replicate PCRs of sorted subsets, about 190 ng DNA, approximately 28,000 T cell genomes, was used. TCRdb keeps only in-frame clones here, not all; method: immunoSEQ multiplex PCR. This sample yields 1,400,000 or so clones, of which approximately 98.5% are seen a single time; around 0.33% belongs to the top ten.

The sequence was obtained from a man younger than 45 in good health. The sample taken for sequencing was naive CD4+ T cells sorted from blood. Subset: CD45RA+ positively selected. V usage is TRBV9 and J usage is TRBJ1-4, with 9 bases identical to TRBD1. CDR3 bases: TGTGCCAGCAGCGCATGGACAGGGGAAAATGAAAAACTGTTTTTT. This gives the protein CASSAWTGENEKLFF.